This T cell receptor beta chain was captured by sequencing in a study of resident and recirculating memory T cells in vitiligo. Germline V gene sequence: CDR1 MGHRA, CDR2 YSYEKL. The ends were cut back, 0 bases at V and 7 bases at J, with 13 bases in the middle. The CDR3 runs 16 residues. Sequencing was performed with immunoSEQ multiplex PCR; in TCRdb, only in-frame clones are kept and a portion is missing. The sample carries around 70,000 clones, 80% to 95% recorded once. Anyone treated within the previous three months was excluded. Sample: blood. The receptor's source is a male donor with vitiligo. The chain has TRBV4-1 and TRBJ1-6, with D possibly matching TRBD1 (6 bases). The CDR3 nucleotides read TGCGCCAGCAGCCAAGATAGGGGGGGAACGAATTCACCCCTCCACTTT. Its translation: CASSQDRGGTNSPLHF.